This entry lists 27 T cell receptor beta chains sequenced from one sample in a study of cytomegalovirus exposure and HLA in healthy donors. 13 Jbeta primers and 60 Vbeta primers were used for the PCR. Some clones are missing from TCRdb's copy, which holds only in-frame ones; the method was immunoSEQ multiplex PCR. Of 200,000 or so clones in the sample, more than 70% are singletons; the top ten hold around 0.27%. Sequencing input: PBMCs. Receptors were obtained from a boy under 18 in good health and CMV-seronegative.

This chain connects TRBV5-6 to TRBJ2-5; 8 bases are a match to TRBD1. The CDR3 runs to 15 residues. Germline-derived CDR1 and CDR2 are SGHDT and YYEEEE. V shed 0 bases, J shed 2 bases, and the junction held 3 bases outside the gene matches. In DNA, the CDR3 is TGTGCCAGCAGCTTGGGGACAGGGCCGCAAGAGACCCAGTACTTC. This codes for CASSLGTGPQETQYF.

V usage is TRBV5-4 and J usage is TRBJ1-1; a weak D match, TRBD1 (5 bases). This CDR3 is built from 15 residues. Germline values: CDR1 SGHNT, CDR2 YYREEE (reference sequence). The V gene lost 4 bases and the J gene lost 3 bases, with 16 bases spanning the gap. The chain's CDR3 is CASSLSGIAYTEAFF. The CDR3 DNA reads as TGTGCCAGCAGCCTTTCAGGGATCGCGTACACTGAAGCTTTCTTT.

V usage is TRBV19 and J usage is TRBJ2-7; TRBD1 matches 7 bases. Germline loops: CDR1 LNHDA, CDR2 SQIVND (reference sequence). The junction had 2 bases not matched to a gene; V was cut back by 3 bases and J by 0 bases. The CDR3 is 14 amino acids. The CDR3 coding sequence is TGTGCCAGTAGTATCCGGGACAGCTCCTACGAGCAGTACTTC. This translates into CASSIRDSSYEQYF.

This clone was found once. The chain couples TRBV5-1 to TRBJ2-3; D is ambiguous. The germline V gene has CDR1 SGHRS and CDR2 YFSETQ. V lost 3 bases, J lost 0 bases, and 8 bases lay in between. The CDR3 covers 14 residues. The CDR3 here is CASSSRGSTDTQYF. In DNA, the CDR3 is TGCGCCAGCAGCTCGCGAGGAAGCACAGATACGCAGTATTTT.

The genes are TRBV2 and TRBJ2-5, with a weak D call TRBD2 (5 bases). The CDR3 consists of 12 residues. V lost 5 bases and J 4 bases, leaving 8 bases between the germline ends. Per the germline V gene, CDR1 is SNHLY and CDR2 is FYNNEI. This CDR3 is CASSREPETQYF. CDR3 in DNA: TGTGCCAGCAGTCGGGAACCAGAGACCCAGTACTTC.

The J gene is TRBJ2-4, the V gene TRBV19; tentative D call: TRBD1 (5 bases). Germline assignment: CDR1 LNHDA and CDR2 SQIVND (reference sequence). There are 18 residues in the CDR3. The V end was cut by 2 bases, the J end by 0 bases, with 17 bases between. CDR3 amino acids: CASSIRSLDTLAKNIQYF. Here the CDR3 DNA reads TGTGCCAGTAGTATAAGATCTTTGGACACCCTAGCCAAAAACATTCAGTACTTC.

The rearrangement uses TRBV19 and TRBJ1-2; maybe TRBD1 (5 bases). CDR3 length: 14 amino acids. The germline V gene encodes CDR1 LNHDA and CDR2 SQIVND (reference sequence). Trimming removed 7 bases from V and 2 bases from J, with 14 bases in between. The DNA of the CDR3 is TGTGCCAGTACCCCTGGGGCTGACAACTATGGCTACACCTTC. The encoded protein is CASTPGADNYGYTF. The whole variable domain, remainder taken from reference TRBV19 and TRBJ1-2, is DGGITQSPKYLFRKEGQNVTLSCEQNLNHDAMYWYRQDPGQGLRLIYYSQIVNDFQKGDIAEGYSVSREKKESFPLTVTSAQKNPTAFYLCASTPGADNYGYTFGSGTRLTVV.

A note on this clone: The same CDR3 is also encoded by other DNA sequences in this sample. V is TRBV5-1 and J is TRBJ1-2, with 8 positions matching TRBD1. CDR3 length: 14 residues. Trimming took 5 bases from V and 5 from J; bases not matched to a gene: 8. CDR1 and CDR2 (germline): SGHRS, YFSETQ. CDR3 nucleotide sequence: TGCGCCAGCAGTTACGGAGGACAGGGTTATGGCTACACCTTC. Its protein is CASSYGGQGYGYTF.

The chain employs TRBV5-1 and TRBJ2-5; TRBD1 agrees at 7 bases. Looked up from germline, CDR1 is SGHRS and CDR2 is YFSETQ. V gave up 4 bases and J gave up 11 bases; unmatched junction bases: 14. The CDR3 is 14 residues long. The CDR3 loop is CASSPPDRPREQYF. For the CDR3, the DNA is TGCGCCAGCAGCCCCCCGGACAGGCCTAGAGAGCAGTACTTC.

The genes are TRBV7-3 and TRBJ1-1; 9 nucleotides line up with TRBD1. In germline, CDR1 is SGHTA, CDR2 FQGTGA. The CDR3 is 14 residues long. Trimming at V came to 5 bases and at J to 5 bases, leaving 6 bases not matched to a gene. The CDR3 DNA reads TGTGCCAGCAGCCGAACAGGGGGCGGAACTGAAGCTTTCTTT. This codes for CASSRTGGGTEAFF.

The chain links TRBV25-1 to TRBJ2-5; D is possibly TRBD1 (5 bases). Germline V gene sequence: CDR1 MGHDK, CDR2 SYGVNS. The CDR3 consists of 17 residues. V lost 3 bases to trimming and J lost 5 bases, with 22 bases between them. The DNA for the CDR3 is TGTGCCAGCAGTGAGGGAACAGGCTTTTCCTCTAGGGAGACCCAGTACTTC. Translation: CASSEGTGFSSRETQYF.

V is TRBV27 and J is TRBJ1-1; 7 bases map to TRBD1. CDR1 MNHEY and CDR2 SMNVEV come from the germline V gene (reference sequence). Trimming removed 4 bases from V and 0 bases from J; junction bases left unmatched: 11. CDR3 length: 17 amino acids. The CDR3 region is CASSSTGTWGMNTEAFF. The CDR3, as DNA: TGTGCCAGCAGTTCGACAGGGACCTGGGGTATGAACACTGAAGCTTTCTTT.

Only one count was recorded for this clone. The V gene is TRBV7-2, the J gene TRBJ1-5; 9 bases agree with TRBD1. This CDR3 is built from 16 residues. Trimming took 4 bases from V and 2 from J; bases not matched to a gene: 6. The germline V gene encodes CDR1 SGHTA and CDR2 FQGNSA. The CDR3 coding sequence is TGTGCCAGCAGCTCCGGGACAGGGCGCGGCAATCAGCCCCAGCATTTT. This encodes CASSSGTGRGNQPQHF. The variable domain in full, completed from reference TRBV7-2 and TRBJ1-5, reads GAGVSQSPSNKVTEKGKDVELRCDPISGHTALYWYRQSLGQGLEFLIYFQGNSAPDKSGLPSDRFSAERTGGSVSTLTIQRTQQEDSAVYLCASSSGTGRGNQPQHFGDGTRLSIL.

V gene TRBV5-1 combines with J gene TRBJ2-3; TRBD1 might be the D (6 bases). V was trimmed by 7 bases and J by 0 bases, leaving 15 bases between them. CDR3 size: 15 residues. Per the germline V gene, CDR1 is SGHRS and CDR2 is YFSETQ. In nucleotides, the CDR3 is TGCGCCAGCGCAAAAAGGACAGCTAGCACAGATACGCAGTATTTT. Its protein is CASAKRTASTDTQYF.

Comments on this clone: Additional DNA sequences in this sample encode the identical CDR3. This chain connects TRBV2 to TRBJ1-6, with 8 positions matching TRBD1. With V trimmed by 6 bases and J by 0 bases, 1 base remained unmatched. The CDR3 spans 15 residues. From germline, CDR1 is SNHLY and CDR2 FYNNEI. CDR3 in amino acids: CASSDRGSYNSPLHF. In DNA, the CDR3 is TGTGCCAGCAGCGACAGGGGCTCCTATAATTCACCCCTCCACTTT. Filled out from reference TRBV2 and TRBJ1-6, the complete variable domain reads EPEVTQTPSHQVTQMGQEVILRCVPISNHLYFYWYRQILGQKVEFLVSFYNNEISEKSEIFDDQFSVERPDGSNFTLKIRSTKLEDSAMYFCASSDRGSYNSPLHFGNGTRLTVT.

This chain uses TRBV2 with TRBJ2-5, with TRBD2 identical over 8 bases. CDR3 length equals 15 residues. Trimming cost V 1 base and J 5 bases; bases outside gene matches: 6. CDR1 SNHLY and CDR2 FYNNEI come from the germline V gene. The CDR3 bases are TGTGCCAGCAGTGAAGGACTAGCGAAGGGGGAGACCCAGTACTTC. It translates to CASSEGLAKGETQYF.

The rearrangement links TRBV7-6 to TRBJ2-2, with 11 bases matching TRBD2. The CDR3 has 17 amino acids. From germline, CDR1 is SGHVS and CDR2 FNYEAQ. With 5 bases clipped from V and 2 bases from J, the junction kept 7 bases outside the gene matches. CDR3 nucleotide sequence: TGTGCCAGCAGCGTACTAGCGGGAGTAGGCAACACCGGGGAGCTGTTTTTT. It codes for CASSVLAGVGNTGELFF.

The rearrangement uses TRBV4-3 and TRBJ1-1, with TRBD1 as a possible D gene (5 bases). This CDR3 region has 15 residues. Germline V gene sequence: CDR1 LGHNA, CDR2 YSLEER. V gave up 0 bases and J gave up 1 base, with 9 bases separating them. CDR3 sequence: CASSQEWGENTEAFF. DNA of the CDR3: TGCGCCAGCAGCCAAGAATGGGGGGAGAACACTGAAGCTTTCTTT.

This chain connects TRBV5-6 to TRBJ1-5, with D possibly being TRBD1 (5 bases). V was pared by 1 base and J by 6 bases, with 14 bases between. CDR3 length: 15 residues. CDR1 and CDR2 (germline): SGHDT, YYEEEE. This chain's CDR3 is CASSLLIQGAQPQHF. The CDR3 region has the DNA TGTGCCAGCAGCTTGTTGATCCAGGGTGCTCAGCCCCAGCATTTT.

This chain joins TRBV27 and TRBJ2-7; 14 bases are shared with TRBD2. V lost 6 bases to trimming and J lost 9 bases; unmatched junction nucleotides: 7. Germline V gene sequence: CDR1 MNHEY, CDR2 SMNVEV (reference sequence). The CDR3 consists of 14 residues. Here the CDR3 reads CASSPGLAGEGQYF. The CDR3 DNA reads as TGTGCCAGCAGCCCGGGACTAGCGGGAGAGGGGCAGTACTTC.

V is TRBV2 and J is TRBJ1-1, with D possibly TRBD1 on 6 matching bases. Germline values: CDR1 SNHLY, CDR2 FYNNEI. V lost 8 bases to trimming and J lost 0 bases, with 10 bases between them. The CDR3 runs to 13 residues. The CDR3 DNA sequence: TGTGCCAGCTTGGCAGGGGTGAACACTGAAGCTTTCTTT. It is translated as CASLAGVNTEAFF.

The genes are TRBV4-3 and TRBJ1-5; TRBD1 matches 7 bases. The CDR3 has 15 amino acids. Trimming at V came to 0 bases and at J to 4 bases, leaving 3 bases not matched to a gene. Germline V CDR1 and CDR2: LGHNA, YSLEER. CDR3 protein: CASSQEPTGNQPQHF. CDR3 nucleotide sequence: TGCGCCAGCAGCCAAGAGCCGACAGGGAATCAGCCCCAGCATTTT.

This chain connects TRBV7-8 to TRBJ2-5; 9 bases are shared with TRBD2. This CDR3 region has 17 residues. From germline, CDR1 is SGHVS and CDR2 FQNEAQ. The ends lost 4 bases at V and 5 bases at J; junction bases unmatched: 14. The CDR3 DNA sequence: TGTGCCAGCAGCTCTAAACGACTAGCGGAACTGGTGGAGACCCAGTACTTC. As protein: CASSSKRLAELVETQYF.

The CDR3 bases are TGTGCCAGCAGCGTAGATCCTAGCACAGATACGCAGTATTTT. This codes for CASSVDPSTDTQYF. V is TRBV9 and J is TRBJ2-3; D remains unclear. Trimming left V 0 bases short and J 0 bases short, with 5 bases between. The CDR3 has 14 residues. The V gene's germline CDR1 is SGDLS and CDR2 YYNGEE.

A single count supports this clone. This chain connects TRBV7-2 to TRBJ2-3; the D gene is possibly TRBD2 (5 bases). The length of the CDR3 is 15 residues. CDR1 is SGHTA, CDR2 FQGNSA, per germline. V lost 5 bases and J 5 bases, leaving 17 bases between the germline ends. Here the CDR3 DNA reads TGTGCCAGCAGCCCTCAGATGAGGGATCAAGATACGCAGTATTTT. Protein: CASSPQMRDQDTQYF.

The gene calls are TRBV30 and TRBJ1-5, with D possibly being TRBD1 (5 bases). Germline-derived CDR1 and CDR2 are GTSNPN and SVGIG (reference sequence). The V end was cut by 1 base, the J end by 2 bases, with 9 bases between. This CDR3 has 14 residues. The DNA of the CDR3 is TGTGCCTGGAGTGAAGGGGTAGGCAATCAGCCCCAGCATTTT. This gives the protein CAWSEGVGNQPQHF.

This clone was picked up one time. The DNA for the CDR3 is TGTGCCAGCAGAGACAGGGCTTGGGATCAGCCCCAGCATTTT. Residues: CASRDRAWDQPQHF. The genes are TRBV2 and TRBJ1-5; 7 bases are a match to TRBD1. V dropped 6 bases and J dropped 5; count of bases not matched to a gene: 7. The CDR3 runs 14 residues. Germline CDR1 is SNHLY and CDR2 is FYNNEI.